This entry lists 27 T cell receptor beta chains sequenced from one sample in a study of T cell repertoires in cytomegalovirus infection. TCRdb re-analysed the reads in MiXCR, keeping a single row per CDR3 protein. Here the sample spans a few hundred thousand distinct CDR3 sequences, about 15% being singletons. Source material: CD8+ T cells from PBMCs. The origin of the receptors is a human donor in good health (CMV status not recorded). Some clones in this sample may be carry-over from other donors' samples.

This clonotype was seen repeatedly, ten times or more. The CDR3 nucleotides read TGTGCCAGCAGCTTATTCGGGAGCTCCTATAATTCACCCCTCCACTTT. Translation: CASSLFGSSYNSPLHF. The chain is built from TRBV7-6 and TRBJ1-6; the D is unclear. Trimming shortened V by 2 bases and J by 0 bases, and 8 bases separated the two germline ends. CDR3 length: 16 residues. CDR1 and CDR2 (germline): SGHVS, FNYEAQ.

The sample holds many counts of this clonotype. V usage is TRBV7-9 and J usage is TRBJ2-3; TRBD2 aligns across 11 bases. Trimming removed 6 bases from V and 1 base from J; junction bases left unmatched: 12. This CDR3 comprises 18 residues. CDR1 and CDR2 from the germline V gene are SEHNR and FQNEAQ (reference sequence). CDR3 region: CASRPTSGEPSGTDTQYF. Here the CDR3 DNA reads TGTGCCAGCAGACCGACTAGCGGGGAGCCCTCTGGCACAGATACGCAGTATTTT.

The rearrangement joins TRBV6-5 to TRBJ2-3; 8 bases fit TRBD2. This CDR3 spans 15 amino acids. With 2 bases clipped from V and 2 bases from J, the junction kept 3 bases outside the gene matches. Germline V gene lookup returns CDR1 MNHEY and CDR2 SVGAGI. CDR3 sequence reads: CASSYLAGLTDTQYF. CDR3 DNA sequence: TGTGCCAGCAGTTACCTAGCGGGCCTCACAGATACGCAGTATTTT.

This chain connects TRBV6-5 to TRBJ2-7; D is undetermined. Looked up from germline, CDR1 is MNHEY and CDR2 is SVGAGI. V was clipped by 0 bases and J by 0 bases, with 9 bases between them. CDR3 length: 15 residues. CDR3 nucleotide sequence: TGTGCCAGCAGTTACTCGATGGGCTACTCCTACGAGCAGTACTTC. This encodes CASSYSMGYSYEQYF.

This clonotype was seen repeatedly, ten times or more. The CDR3 nucleotides read TGTGCCAGCAGTGAAGGGCTTGGGACTCCGATCTACAATGAGCAGTTCTTC. This gives the protein CASSEGLGTPIYNEQFF. V is TRBV6-1 and J is TRBJ2-1, with TRBD2 as a possible D gene (6 bases). The CDR3 has 17 residues. Between the trimmed V and J ends, which lost 1 base and 3 bases, there was a span of 16 bases. Looked up from germline, CDR1 is MNHNS and CDR2 is SASEGT.

The chain links TRBV27 to TRBJ1-3, with D unclear. Germline CDR1 MNHEY, CDR2 SMNVEV (reference sequence). CDR3 length: 14 amino acids. The germline V and J ends were trimmed by 5 bases and 1 base, with 9 bases remaining between them. The CDR3 nucleotides are TGTGCCAGCAGTCCTAGGCGGTCTGGAAACACCATATATTTT. This sequence encodes CASSPRRSGNTIYF.

The genes are TRBV29-1 and TRBJ2-1; 9 nucleotides match TRBD2. The CDR3 runs 17 residues. Germline V gene lookup returns CDR1 SQVTM and CDR2 ANQGSEA. With V trimmed by 5 bases and J by 4 bases, 15 bases remained unmatched. DNA for the CDR3: TGCAGCGTTTGCCCGATTCCTCCTAGCGGGGCATACAATGAGCAGTTCTTC. Translated, it gives CSVCPIPPSGAYNEQFF.

There are a few counts of this clonotype. The chain links TRBV12-3 or TRBV12-4 to TRBJ1-5, with no clear D. V gave up 0 bases and J gave up 4 bases, with 10 bases separating them. There are 15 residues in the CDR3. The CDR3 bases are TGTGCCAGCAGTTTAGCGTGGAGTGATAATCAGCCCCAGCATTTT. Translating gives CASSLAWSDNQPQHF.

V and J are TRBV29-1 and TRBJ2-2, with 15 bases aligning to TRBD2. V lost 3 bases and J lost 5; bases outside the gene matches: 4. The CDR3 is 16 amino acids. Germline V gene data show CDR1 as SQVTM and CDR2 as ANQGSEA. CDR3 residues: CSVEGLAGGRTGELFF. The DNA of the CDR3 is TGCAGCGTTGAGGGACTAGCGGGGGGCCGGACCGGGGAGCTGTTTTTT.

This clonotype has at least ten counts. The chain uses TRBV6-5 and TRBJ2-7, with D perhaps matching TRBD1 (6 bases). In germline, CDR1 is MNHEY, CDR2 SVGAGI. Trimming cost V 0 bases and J 6 bases, with 12 bases left between them. The CDR3 extends over 14 amino acids. CDR3 coding DNA: TGTGCCAGCAGTTACTCGACTGGGGGCCGCGAGCAGTACTTC. Its translation: CASSYSTGGREQYF.

About this clonotype itself: A much more abundant neighbour one base away suggests this may be a read error. This chain connects TRBV12-3 or TRBV12-4 to TRBJ1-2; no clear D. CDR3 length: 13 amino acids. The CDR3 here is CAGSLGNNYGYTF. The CDR3 region has the DNA TGTGCCGGCAGTCTCGGGAATAACTATGGCTACACCTTC.

This clonotype showed up many times. The DNA for the CDR3 is TGTGCCAGCACGATGGGGGGGTGGGGGAACACTGAAGCTTTCTTT. This translates into CASTMGGWGNTEAFF. This chain uses TRBV6-5 with TRBJ1-1; tentatively, D is TRBD1 (5 bases). CDR3 length: 15 residues. Germline V gene data show CDR1 as MNHEY and CDR2 as SVGAGI. V shed 7 bases and J shed 1 base, with 16 bases lying between them.

The gene calls are TRBV20-1 and TRBJ1-1, with 7 bases aligning to TRBD1. The CDR3 covers 15 residues. Unmatched junction bases numbered 8, after V lost 3 bases and J lost 1 base. The germline V gene has CDR1 DFQATT and CDR2 SNEGSKA (reference sequence). Here the CDR3 DNA reads TGCAGTGCTAGTTACAGGGGCGATTCGAACACTGAAGCTTTCTTT. The encoded protein is CSASYRGDSNTEAFF.

This clonotype was recorded many times. The chain carries TRBV19 and TRBJ1-1, with a possible D match to TRBD1 (6 bases). V dropped 7 bases and J dropped 0 bases, with 15 bases sitting between them. The CDR3 is 15 amino acids. Germline-derived CDR1 and CDR2 are LNHDA and SQIVND (reference sequence). The CDR3: CASTQRGGMNTEAFF. In nucleotides, the CDR3 is TGTGCCAGTACCCAAAGGGGGGGCATGAACACTGAAGCTTTCTTT.

Turning to this clonotype: A read error may be the cause here, since a much bigger clone is one base away. Here the CDR3 omits its conserved ending phenylalanine or tryptophan, so a read error is the likely source. The chain carries TRBV6-8 and TRBJ1-1, with unresolved D. Looked up from germline, CDR1 is MNHGY and CDR2 is SAAAGT. This CDR3 contains 13 residues. V lost 3 bases and J lost 4, with 9 bases in between. CDR3 amino acids: CASSYRVSTEAFL. As DNA, the CDR3 is TGTGCCAGCAGTTATAGGGTGTCCACTGAAGCTTTCTTA.

In its sample, this clonotype was seen a few times. The gene calls are TRBV19 and TRBJ1-6; a possible D gene is TRBD1 (5 bases). The CDR3 sequence is 15 residues long. Germline V gene lookup returns CDR1 LNHDA and CDR2 SQIVND (reference sequence). Trimming removed 3 bases from V and 9 bases from J, with 15 bases in between. The DNA of the CDR3 is TGTGCCAGTAGTATTGCCGGGACCCCCAGTTCACCCCTCCACTTT. It is translated as CASSIAGTPSSPLHF.

This clonotype was seen only a few times. CDR3 protein: CASSQAGQGRDEQFF. CDR3 DNA sequence: TGTGCCAGCTCTCAAGCGGGACAGGGAAGGGATGAGCAGTTCTTC. This chain joins TRBV7-9 and TRBJ2-1; 9 bases are a match to TRBD1. Germline CDR1 is SEHNR and CDR2 is FQNEAQ (reference sequence). With V trimmed by 8 bases and J by 8 bases, 13 bases remained unmatched. The CDR3 has 15 amino acids.

The V and J genes are TRBV11-2 and TRBJ1-5; 10 positions agree with TRBD1. The germline gives CDR1 SGHAT, CDR2 FQNNGV. Unmatched junction bases numbered 5, after V lost 3 bases and J lost 6 bases. The CDR3 is made up of 15 amino acids. The CDR3 nucleotides are TGTGCCAGCAGCTTGGGGACAGGGGACCCTCAGCCCCAGCATTTT. Amino acid sequence: CASSLGTGDPQPQHF.

The genes are TRBV5-1 and TRBJ2-1, with D perhaps matching TRBD2 (7 bases). This CDR3 contains 16 residues. CDR1 is SGHRS and CDR2 is YFSETQ in the germline V gene. The germline V and J ends were trimmed by 4 bases and 4 bases, with 18 bases remaining between them. Written as DNA, the CDR3 is TGCGCCAGCAGCCCCGATCAGGGAGGGGGGTACAATGAGCAGTTCTTC. Translating it yields CASSPDQGGGYNEQFF.

A few counts support this clonotype. The CDR3 nucleotides read TGTGCCAGCACGAAGTGGCAGAATCAGCCCCAGCATTTT. Its translation is CASTKWQNQPQHF. This rearrangement joins TRBV19 to TRBJ1-5; D is uncertain. Germline-derived CDR1 and CDR2 are LNHDA and SQIVND (reference sequence). The CDR3 totals 13 residues. V was clipped by 9 bases and J by 4 bases, with 13 bases between them.

The V gene is TRBV2, the J gene TRBJ2-1; D may correspond to TRBD1 or TRBD2 (5 bases each). The CDR3 consists of 11 residues. V gave up 7 bases and J gave up 10 bases, with 11 bases separating them. Germline V gene lookup returns CDR1 SNHLY and CDR2 FYNNEI. The CDR3 sequence: CASTEGLEQFF. CDR3 coding DNA: TGTGCCAGCACCGAGGGGCTCGAGCAGTTCTTC.

In DNA form, the CDR3 reads TGTGCCAGCAGTTTAGGGACAGCTATGAACACTGAAGCTTTCTTT. Its translation is CASSLGTAMNTEAFF. V usage is TRBV27 and J usage is TRBJ1-1; the match to TRBD1 covers 7 bases. There are 15 residues in the CDR3. Per the germline V gene, CDR1 is MNHEY and CDR2 is SMNVEV (reference sequence). With 2 bases clipped from V and 0 bases from J, the junction kept 3 bases outside the gene matches.

This clonotype occurred once. The genes are TRBV19 and TRBJ2-2; the match to TRBD1 covers 9 bases. The CDR3 runs to 16 residues. Germline V gene lookup returns CDR1 LNHDA and CDR2 SQIVND (reference sequence). Trimming took 7 bases from V and 3 from J; bases not matched to a gene: 9. CDR3 sequence (DNA): TGTGCCAGTACCGATGCCGACAGGGGGTACACCGGGGAGCTGTTTTTT. It codes for CASTDADRGYTGELFF.

In its sample, this clonotype was seen a few times. V is TRBV28 and J is TRBJ1-1; D not certain. This CDR3 spans 16 amino acids. V lost 5 bases to trimming and J lost 0 bases, with 16 bases between them. The germline gives CDR1 MDHEN, CDR2 SYDVKM. Here the CDR3 reads CASSKLPGYMNTEAFF. For the CDR3, the DNA is TGTGCCAGCAGTAAACTACCCGGATACATGAACACTGAAGCTTTCTTT.

Ten or more counts support this clonotype. The rearrangement links TRBV7-9 to TRBJ1-2; 8 nucleotides agree with TRBD1. The V gene end was trimmed by 3 bases and the J gene end by 7 bases; junction bases not matched to a gene: 13. The CDR3 covers 16 residues. The germline gives CDR1 SEHNR, CDR2 FQNEAQ (reference sequence). DNA of the CDR3: TGTGCCAGCAGCTTCACCGGGACAGGATCCGGTCTTGGCTACACCTTC. Amino acid sequence: CASSFTGTGSGLGYTF.

This clonotype was found many times. The rearrangement uses TRBV4-2 and TRBJ2-1; a possible D gene is TRBD2 (5 bases). V lost 0 bases and J 4 bases, leaving 10 bases between the germline ends. The CDR3 has 15 amino acids. The germline V gene has CDR1 LGHNA and CDR2 YNFKEQ. CDR3 loop: CASSQDLSGYNEQFF. The CDR3 DNA sequence: TGTGCCAGCAGCCAAGATCTGTCGGGGTACAATGAGCAGTTCTTC.

Here the CDR3 reads CASSTGQAYGYTF. The CDR3 DNA reads as TGTGCCAGCAGTACAGGACAGGCCTATGGCTACACCTTC. The chain joins TRBV27 to TRBJ1-2; the match to TRBD1 covers 7 bases. Germline-derived CDR1 and CDR2 are MNHEY and SMNVEV (reference sequence). The length of the CDR3 is 13 residues. V was clipped by 5 bases and J by 4 bases; unmatched bases: 4.